This T cell receptor beta chain derives from a study of blood T cell repertoires in COVID-19. On the study more broadly: Samples of COVID-19 (acute and convalescent) were obtained from the United States, Italy and Spain. The cDNA or gDNA used as material had been derived from T cells, B-cell-depleted T cells, or PBMCs.

The V gene end was trimmed by 2 bases and the J gene end by 5 bases; junction bases not matched to a gene: 7. Germline CDR1 and CDR2: LGHNA and YNFKEQ. This CDR3 has 17 residues. Original data processing: Researchers report that nucleated cell counts were estimated from reference gene primer amplification. Assay used: immunoSEQ multiplex PCR; TCRdb lists only in-frame clones, some missing. V and J calls and clone size follow that table, whereas D and trimming were derived from the DNA. The sample lists 70,000 or so clones, around nine tenths seen once, with just over 9% in the top ten. The rearrangement joins TRBV4-2 to TRBJ2-2; the match to TRBD2 covers 11 bases. The sequencing input was peripheral blood. The origin of this receptor is a human donor in a cohort sampled during active COVID-19. The CDR3 DNA follows: TGTGCCAGCAGCCAACGGCTAGCGGGAGGAGGAACCGGGGAGCTGTTTTTT. It specifies CASSQRLAGGGTGELFF.